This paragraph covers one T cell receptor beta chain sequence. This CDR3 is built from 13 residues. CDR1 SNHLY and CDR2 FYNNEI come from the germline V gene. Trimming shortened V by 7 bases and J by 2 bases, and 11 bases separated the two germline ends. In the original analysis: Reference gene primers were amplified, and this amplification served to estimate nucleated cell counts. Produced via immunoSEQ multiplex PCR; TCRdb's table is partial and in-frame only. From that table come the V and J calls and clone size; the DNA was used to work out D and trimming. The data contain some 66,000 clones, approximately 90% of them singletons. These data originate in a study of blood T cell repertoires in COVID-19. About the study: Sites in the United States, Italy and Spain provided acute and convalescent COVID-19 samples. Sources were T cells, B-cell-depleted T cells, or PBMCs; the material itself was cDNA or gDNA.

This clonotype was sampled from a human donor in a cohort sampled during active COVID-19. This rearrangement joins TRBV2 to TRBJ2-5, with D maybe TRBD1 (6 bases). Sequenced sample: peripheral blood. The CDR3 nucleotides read TGTGCCAGCAATAAGGACAGTCAAGAGACCCAGTACTTC. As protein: CASNKDSQETQYF.